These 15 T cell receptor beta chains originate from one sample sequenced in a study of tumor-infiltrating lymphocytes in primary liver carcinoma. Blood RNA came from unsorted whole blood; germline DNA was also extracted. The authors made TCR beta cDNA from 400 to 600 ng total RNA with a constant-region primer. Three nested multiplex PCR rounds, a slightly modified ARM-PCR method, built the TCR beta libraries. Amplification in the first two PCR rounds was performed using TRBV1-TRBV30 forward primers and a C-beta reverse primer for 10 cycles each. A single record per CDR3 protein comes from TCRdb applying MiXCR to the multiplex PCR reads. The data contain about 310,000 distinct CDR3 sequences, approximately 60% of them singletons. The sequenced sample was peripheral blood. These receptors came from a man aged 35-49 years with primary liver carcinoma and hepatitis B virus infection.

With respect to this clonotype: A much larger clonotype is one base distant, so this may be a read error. CDR3 nucleotides: TGCAGCGTCGGCCAGAACTCTGGGGCCAACATCCTGACTTTC. It is translated as CSVGQNSGANILTF. The chain joins TRBV29-1 to TRBJ2-6; possible D gene TRBD1, 5 bases. This CDR3 spans 14 amino acids. Looked up from germline, CDR1 is SQVTM and CDR2 is ANQGSEA. Full variable domain (rest looked up from reference TRBV29-1 and TRBJ2-6): SAVISQKPSRDICQRGTSLTIQCQVDSQVTMMFWYRQQPGQSLTLIATANQGSEATYESGFVIDKFPISRPNLTFSTLTVSNMSPEDSSIYLCSVGQNSGANILTFGAGSRLTVL.

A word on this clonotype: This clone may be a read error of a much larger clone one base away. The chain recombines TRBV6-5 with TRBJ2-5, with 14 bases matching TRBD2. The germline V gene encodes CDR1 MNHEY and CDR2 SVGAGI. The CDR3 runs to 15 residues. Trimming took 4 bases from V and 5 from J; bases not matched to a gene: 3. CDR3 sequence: CASSLRLAGGETQYF. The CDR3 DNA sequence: TGTGCCAGCAGTTTGAGACTAGCGGGAGGGGAGACCCAGTACTTC.

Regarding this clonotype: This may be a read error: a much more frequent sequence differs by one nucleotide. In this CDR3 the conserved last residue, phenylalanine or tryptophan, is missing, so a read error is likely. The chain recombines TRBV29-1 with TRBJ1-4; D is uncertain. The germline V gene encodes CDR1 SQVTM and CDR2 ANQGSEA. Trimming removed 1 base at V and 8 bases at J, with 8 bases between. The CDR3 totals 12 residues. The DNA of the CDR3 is TGCAGCGTTGAAGCCGGACGGGAAAAACTGTTTATT. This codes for CSVEAGREKLFI.

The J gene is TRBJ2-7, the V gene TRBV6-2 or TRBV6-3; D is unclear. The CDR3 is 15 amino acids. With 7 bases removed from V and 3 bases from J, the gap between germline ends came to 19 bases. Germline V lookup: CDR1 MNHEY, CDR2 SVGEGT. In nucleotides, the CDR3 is TGTGCCAGCATCCACCCTAACGGGCAGAACTACGAGCAGTACTTC. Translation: CASIHPNGQNYEQYF.

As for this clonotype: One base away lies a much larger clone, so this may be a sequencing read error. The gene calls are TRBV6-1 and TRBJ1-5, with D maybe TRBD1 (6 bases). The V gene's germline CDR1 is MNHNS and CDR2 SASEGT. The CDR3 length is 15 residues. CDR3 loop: CASSEYGGRNQSQHF. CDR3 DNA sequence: TGTGCCAGCAGTGAATACGGGGGGCGGAATCAGTCCCAGCATTTT.

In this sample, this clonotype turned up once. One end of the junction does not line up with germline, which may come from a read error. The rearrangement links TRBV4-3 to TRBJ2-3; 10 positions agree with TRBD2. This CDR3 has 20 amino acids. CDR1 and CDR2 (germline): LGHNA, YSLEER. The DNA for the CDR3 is TGCGCCAGCGGCCAAGATCTTCCCTCCGGGGCTAGCGGGAGAGCAGATACGCAGTATTTT. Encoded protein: CASGQDLPSGASGRADTQYF.

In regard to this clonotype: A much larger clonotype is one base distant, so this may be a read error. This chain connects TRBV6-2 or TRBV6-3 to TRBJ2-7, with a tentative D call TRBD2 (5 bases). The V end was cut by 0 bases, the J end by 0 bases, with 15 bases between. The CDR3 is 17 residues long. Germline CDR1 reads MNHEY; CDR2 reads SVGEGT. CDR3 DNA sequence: TGTGCCAGCAGTTACTCGACGACTAACGGAGACTCCTACGAGCAGTACTTC. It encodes CASSYSTTNGDSYEQYF.

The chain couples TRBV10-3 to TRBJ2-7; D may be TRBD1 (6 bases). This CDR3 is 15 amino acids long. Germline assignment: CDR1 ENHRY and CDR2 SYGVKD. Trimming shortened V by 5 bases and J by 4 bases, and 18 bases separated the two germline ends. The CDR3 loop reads CAISHPGHVIYEQYF. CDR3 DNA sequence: TGTGCCATCAGTCATCCGGGACACGTGATTTACGAGCAGTACTTC.

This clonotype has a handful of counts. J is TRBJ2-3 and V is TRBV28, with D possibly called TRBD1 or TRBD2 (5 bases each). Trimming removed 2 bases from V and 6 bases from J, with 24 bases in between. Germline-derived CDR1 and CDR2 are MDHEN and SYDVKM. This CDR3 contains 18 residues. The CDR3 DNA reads TGTGCCAGCAGTTTAACCCTCCCAGCCAGGGAGCGATCGGATACGCAGTATTTT. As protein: CASSLTLPARERSDTQYF.

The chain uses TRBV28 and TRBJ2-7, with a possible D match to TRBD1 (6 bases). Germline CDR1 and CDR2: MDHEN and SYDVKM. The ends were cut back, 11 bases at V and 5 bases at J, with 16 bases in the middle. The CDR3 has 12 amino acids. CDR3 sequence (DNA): TGTGCCCTAAGTCAGGGGACCCACGAGCAGTACTTC. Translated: CALSQGTHEQYF.

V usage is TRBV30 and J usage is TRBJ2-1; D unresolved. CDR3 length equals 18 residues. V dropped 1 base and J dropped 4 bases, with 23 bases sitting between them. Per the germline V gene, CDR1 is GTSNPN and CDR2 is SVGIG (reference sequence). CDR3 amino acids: CAWSGWLGSPAPYNEQFF. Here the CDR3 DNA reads TGTGCCTGGAGTGGGTGGTTGGGGTCCCCAGCCCCTTACAATGAGCAGTTCTTC.

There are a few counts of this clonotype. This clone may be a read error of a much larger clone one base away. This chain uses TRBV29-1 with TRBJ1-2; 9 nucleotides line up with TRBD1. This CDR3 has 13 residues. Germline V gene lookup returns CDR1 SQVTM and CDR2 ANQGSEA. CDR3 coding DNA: TGCAGAGCACCGGGACAGGGCTTCTATGGCTACACCTTC. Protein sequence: CRAPGQGFYGYTF.

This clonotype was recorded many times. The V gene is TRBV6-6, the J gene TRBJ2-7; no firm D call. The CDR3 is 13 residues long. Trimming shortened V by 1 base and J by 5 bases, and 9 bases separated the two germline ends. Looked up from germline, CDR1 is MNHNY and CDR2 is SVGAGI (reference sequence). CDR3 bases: TGTGCCAGCAGTTACTATGGGAAGGACGAGCAGTACTTC. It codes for CASSYYGKDEQYF.

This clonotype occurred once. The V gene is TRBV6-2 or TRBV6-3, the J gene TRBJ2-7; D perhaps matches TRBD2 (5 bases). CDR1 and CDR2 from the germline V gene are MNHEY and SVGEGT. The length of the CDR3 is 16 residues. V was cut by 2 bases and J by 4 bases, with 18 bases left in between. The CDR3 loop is CASSYGTTGSVYEQYF. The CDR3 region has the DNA TGTGCCAGCAGTTACGGAACAACGGGGAGTGTTTACGAGCAGTACTTC.

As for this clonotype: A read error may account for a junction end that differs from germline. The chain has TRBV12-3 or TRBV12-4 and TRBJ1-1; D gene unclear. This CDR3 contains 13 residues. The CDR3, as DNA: TGTGCTAGCAGTTTACAGCGGAACACTGAAGCTTTCTTT. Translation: CASSLQRNTEAFF.